This entry describes one TCR beta chain. This sample was included in a study of CD8 T cells in Susac syndrome. RNA in amounts of roughly 0.5 to 1 ug was reverse transcribed with random hexamers. MiXCR, applied by TCRdb to the immunoSEQ multiplex PCR reads, yields one record per CDR3 protein. The data show almost 450,000 distinct CDR3 sequences, 85% seen once. The trim removed 2 bases at V and 6 bases at J, leaving 9 bases unmatched. Germline values: CDR1 SNHLY, CDR2 FYNNEI. CDR3 length: 17 amino acids. The specimen was CD8+ T cells from PBMCs. The rearrangement links TRBV2 to TRBJ2-1; 11 nucleotides align to TRBD2. The source of this sequence is a human donor with multiple sclerosis. CDR3 region: CASSEPLAGGSRNEQFF. The CDR3 nucleotides read TGTGCCAGCAGTGAACCCCTAGCGGGAGGTTCCCGCAATGAGCAGTTCTTC.